This entry features one T cell receptor (beta chain) sequence. This sample is part of a study of T-cell reconstitution after alpha-beta-depleted transplantation in children. Preparation of the TCRbeta library involved a method that used unique molecular identifiers. In TCRdb, the PCR reads were re-called with MiXCR into one record per CDR3 protein. The sample comprises about 980,000 distinct CDR3 sequences, about 29% of which are singletons, and over 25% rests with the top ten. Germline V lookup: CDR1 DFQATT, CDR2 SNEGSKA (reference sequence). The CDR3 extends over 15 amino acids. V lost 1 base, J lost 1 base, and 12 bases lay in between.

This TCR was sampled from a boy under three years old who had a stem cell transplant for SCID, so the T cells may come from the graft donor. The source material was PBMCs, mostly from graft donor cells, sampled 360 days after TCRalphabeta/CD19-depleted stem cell transplant. This sequence joins TRBV20-1 and TRBJ2-3; TRBD2 is a possible D gene (5 bases). The DNA of the CDR3 is TGCAGTGCTAGAGCGAGCGGCGGGCGCACAGATACGCAGTATTTT. This sequence encodes CSARASGGRTDTQYF.